A single sample gave rise to the 18 T cell receptor beta chains below, sequenced in a study of shared T cell receptors in the human thymus. Profiling relied on immunoSEQ multiplex PCR, and the TCRdb table lists in-frame clones only, not all of them. Among hundreds of thousands of clones, roughly 90% were seen once, and the ten largest hold roughly 0.0097%. The same sample was also used in a study of human thymus T cells.

Sequenced: thymocytes. The receptors were gathered from a boy in the first two years of life with a congenital heart defect.

The genes are TRBV13 and TRBJ1-2; D may be TRBD1 (5 bases). Trimming left V 0 bases short and J 6 bases short, with 8 bases between. The CDR3 is 13 residues long. Germline assignment: CDR1 PRHDT and CDR2 FYEKMQ (reference sequence). The CDR3 here is CASSLGREDGYTF. The CDR3 DNA sequence: TGTGCCAGCAGCTTAGGCAGGGAGGATGGCTACACCTTC. The variable domain in full, completed from reference TRBV13 and TRBJ1-2, reads AAGVIQSPRHLIKEKRETATLKCYPIPRHDTVYWYQQGPGQDPQFLISFYEKMQSDKGSIPDRFSAQQFSDYHSELNMSSLELGDSALYFCASSLGREDGYTFGSGTRLTVV.

The chain carries TRBV27 and TRBJ1-4, with 8 bases matching TRBD1. The CDR3 loop spans 13 amino acids. Per germline, CDR1 MNHEY and CDR2 SMNVEV (reference sequence). The J segment lost 10 bases and the V segment lost 6 bases, leaving 7 bases of the junction unmatched. CDR3 sequence: CASSTATGGKLFF. The CDR3 DNA follows: TGTGCCAGCAGCACAGCCACAGGGGGAAAACTGTTTTTT. Filled out from reference TRBV27 and TRBJ1-4, the complete variable domain reads EAQVTQNPRYLITVTGKKLTVTCSQNMNHEYMSWYRQDPGLGLRQIYYSMNVEVTDKGDVPEGYKVSRKEKRNFPLILESPSPNQTSLYFCASSTATGGKLFFGSGTQLSVL.

J is TRBJ2-1 and V is TRBV7-2; 15 positions agree with TRBD2. CDR3 size: 17 residues. With V trimmed by 5 bases and J by 2 bases, 4 bases remained unmatched. Germline values: CDR1 SGHTA, CDR2 FQGNSA. CDR3 sequence (DNA): TGTGCCAGCAGCCACAGGACTAGCGGGAGGGCCTACAATGAGCAGTTCTTC. It codes for CASSHRTSGRAYNEQFF.

This clone was seen just once. The CDR3 reads CASSSIGPGTGGRDTQYF. CDR3 nucleotides: TGTGCCAGCAGTTCCATAGGACCCGGGACAGGGGGCAGGGATACGCAGTATTTT. The gene calls are TRBV28 and TRBJ2-3; TRBD1 agrees at 12 bases. The CDR3 length is 18 residues. CDR1 is MDHEN, CDR2 SYDVKM, per germline. Trimming cost V 4 bases and J 6 bases; bases outside gene matches: 14.

The V and J genes are TRBV28 and TRBJ2-7; 7 bases align to TRBD1. Germline assignment: CDR1 MDHEN and CDR2 SYDVKM. This CDR3 is 15 amino acids long. Trimming removed 2 bases from V and 2 bases from J; junction bases left unmatched: 6. This chain's CDR3 is CASSLMTGNPYEQYF. In nucleotides, the CDR3 is TGTGCCAGCAGTTTAATGACAGGGAATCCCTACGAGCAGTACTTC.

The chain employs TRBV18 and TRBJ2-2, with a weak D call TRBD2 (6 bases). Germline V gene data show CDR1 as KGHSH and CDR2 as LQKENI. The CDR3 has 15 amino acids. The V end was cut by 6 bases, the J end by 5 bases, with 16 bases between. In nucleotides, the CDR3 is TGTGCCAGCTCCCGGGCCGGGAGAGCTACCGGGGAGCTGTTTTTT. This translates into CASSRAGRATGELFF.

V usage is TRBV5-1 and J usage is TRBJ1-1; D not certain. CDR1 SGHRS and CDR2 YFSETQ come from the germline V gene. V lost 7 bases and J 10 bases, leaving 20 bases between the germline ends. The CDR3 runs to 13 residues. CDR3 sequence (DNA): TGCGCCAGCGGAGACGAACCTGGCGCGGGAGCTTTCTTT. This encodes CASGDEPGAGAFF.

The rearrangement uses TRBV6-1 and TRBJ2-1, with D possibly TRBD2 on 6 matching bases. Germline V lookup: CDR1 MNHNS, CDR2 SASEGT. CDR3 length: 14 amino acids. V shed 4 bases and J shed 8 bases, with 15 bases lying between them. CDR3 bases: TGTGCCAGCAGTGCGACCCGGGGGTGGGATGAGCAGTTCTTC. Its protein is CASSATRGWDEQFF.

The rearrangement joins TRBV27 to TRBJ2-1; 10 bases match TRBD2. The CDR3 runs to 15 residues. After removal of 1 base from V and 8 bases from J, the junction contained 5 bases not matched to a gene. Germline V gene sequence: CDR1 MNHEY, CDR2 SMNVEV (reference sequence). CDR3: CASSLWASGGHEQFF. The CDR3 DNA reads as TGTGCCAGCAGTTTATGGGCTAGCGGGGGCCATGAGCAGTTCTTC.

The chain employs TRBV29-1 and TRBJ2-7, with 7 bases lining up with TRBD2. CDR3 size: 14 residues. V shed 7 bases and J 2 bases; nucleotides not matched to a gene: 11. Looked up from germline, CDR1 is SQVTM and CDR2 is ANQGSEA. CDR3 DNA sequence: TGCAGCGCCCGGGGAGGGTACGATCCCTACGAGCAGTACTTC. It encodes CSARGGYDPYEQYF.

CDR3 sequence (DNA): TGTGCCAGCAGCTTAGGAGCAGGGGGCGGTGGCTACACCTTC. Its protein is CASSLGAGGGGYTF. The chain recombines TRBV11-2 with TRBJ1-2; 8 nucleotides agree with TRBD1. The CDR3 runs 14 residues. Germline CDR1 is SGHAT and CDR2 is FQNNGV. The junction had 5 bases not matched to a gene; V was cut back by 1 base and J by 7 bases. The entire variable domain, with the rest obtained from reference TRBV11-2 and TRBJ1-2, is as follows: EAGVAQSPRYKIIEKRQSVAFWCNPISGHATLYWYQQILGQGPKLLIQFQNNGVVDDSQLPKDRFSAERLKGVDSTLKIQPAKLEDSAVYLCASSLGAGGGGYTFGSGTRLTVV.

This chain links TRBV4-2 with TRBJ1-5; D not certain. The CDR3 extends over 13 amino acids. V dropped 5 bases and J dropped 7 bases, with 12 bases sitting between them. Germline lookup yields CDR1 LGHNA and CDR2 YNFKEQ. CDR3 loop: CASSIRRGQPQHF. The CDR3 coding sequence is TGTGCCAGCAGCATTCGCAGAGGACAGCCCCAGCATTTT.

This clone was picked up one time. The chain is built from TRBV18 and TRBJ2-7, with 8 bases fitting TRBD1. Germline V gene lookup returns CDR1 KGHSH and CDR2 LQKENI. J was trimmed by 5 bases and V by 4 bases; bases with no gene match: 10. CDR3 length: 15 amino acids. The CDR3, as DNA: TGTGCCAGCTCACGGAAAAACCAGGGGGCACACGAGCAGTACTTC. Its translation is CASSRKNQGAHEQYF.

This rearrangement joins TRBV4-3 to TRBJ2-1; 10 bases map to TRBD2. The CDR3 spans 16 residues. CDR1 LGHNA and CDR2 YSLEER come from the germline V gene. Germline trimming cut 4 bases from V and 3 bases from J; bases unmatched to any gene: 6. Here the CDR3 reads CASSRNSGRVYNEQFF. DNA of the CDR3: TGCGCCAGCAGCCGGAACAGCGGGAGGGTCTACAATGAGCAGTTCTTC.

The chain links TRBV30 to TRBJ2-1; 7 bases agree with TRBD2. After removal of 4 bases from V and 7 bases from J, the junction contained 4 bases not matched to a gene. Germline loops: CDR1 GTSNPN, CDR2 SVGIG (reference sequence). The CDR3 contains 12 residues. The CDR3 DNA reads TGTGCCTGGACCTCACTAGCGAATGAGCAGTTCTTC. Translated: CAWTSLANEQFF.

The chain is built from TRBV25-1 and TRBJ1-1; D is ambiguous. V lost 2 bases and J lost 0, with 10 bases in between. Germline V gives CDR1 MGHDK, CDR2 SYGVNS. The CDR3 length is 15 residues. CDR3 residues: CASSERLQVNTEAFF. The CDR3, as DNA: TGTGCCAGCAGTGAACGGCTGCAGGTGAACACTGAAGCTTTCTTT.

The chain carries TRBV5-4 and TRBJ2-5; 16 nucleotides match TRBD2. V dropped 4 bases and J dropped 11; count of bases not matched to a gene: 11. The CDR3 is 16 residues long. Germline V gene data show CDR1 as SGHNT and CDR2 as YYREEE (reference sequence). This chain's CDR3 is CASSLGTSGRAGEQYF. CDR3 in DNA: TGTGCCAGCAGCCTCGGGACTAGCGGGAGGGCCGGGGAGCAGTACTTC.

The chain joins TRBV12-5 to TRBJ1-1; 8 bases are a match to TRBD1. Germline V gene lookup returns CDR1 LGHNT and CDR2 FRNRAP. The V and J ends lost 6 bases and 4 bases, in that order; junction bases with no gene match: 7. The CDR3 is made up of 14 amino acids. CDR3 nucleotide sequence: TGTGCTAGTGGACCAGGGGGCGCGGGCACTGAAGCTTTCTTT. Translated: CASGPGGAGTEAFF. Full variable domain (rest looked up from reference TRBV12-5 and TRBJ1-1): DARVTQTPRHKVTEMGQEVTMRCQPILGHNTVFWYRQTMMQGLELLAYFRNRAPLDDSGMPKDRFSAEMPDATLATLKIQPSEPRDSAVYFCASGPGGAGTEAFFGQGTRLTVV.